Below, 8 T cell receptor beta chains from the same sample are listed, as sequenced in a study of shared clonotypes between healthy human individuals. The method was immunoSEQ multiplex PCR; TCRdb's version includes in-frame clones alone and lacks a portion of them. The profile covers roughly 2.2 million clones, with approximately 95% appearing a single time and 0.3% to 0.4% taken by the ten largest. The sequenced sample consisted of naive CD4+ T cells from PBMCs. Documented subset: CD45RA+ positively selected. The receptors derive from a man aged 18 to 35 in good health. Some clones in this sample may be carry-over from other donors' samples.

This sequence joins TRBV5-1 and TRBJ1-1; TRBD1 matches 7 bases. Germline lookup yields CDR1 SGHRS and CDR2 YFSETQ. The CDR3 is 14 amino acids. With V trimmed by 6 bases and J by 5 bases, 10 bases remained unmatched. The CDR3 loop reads CASTQDRAVTEAFF. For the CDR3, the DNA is TGCGCCAGCACCCAAGACAGGGCTGTGACTGAAGCTTTCTTT.

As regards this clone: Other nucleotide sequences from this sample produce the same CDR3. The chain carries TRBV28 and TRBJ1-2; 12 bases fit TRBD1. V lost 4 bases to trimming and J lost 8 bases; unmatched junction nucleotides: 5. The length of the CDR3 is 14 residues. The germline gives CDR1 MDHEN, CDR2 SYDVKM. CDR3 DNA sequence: TGTGCCAGCAGTTCCCCCGGGACAGGGGGCGGCTACACCTTC. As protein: CASSSPGTGGGYTF.

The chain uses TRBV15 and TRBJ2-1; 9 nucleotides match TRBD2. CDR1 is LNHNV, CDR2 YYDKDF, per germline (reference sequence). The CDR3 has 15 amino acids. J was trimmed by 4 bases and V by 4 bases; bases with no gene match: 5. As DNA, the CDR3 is TGTGCCACCAGCATAGCGGGAGTGGGATACAATGAGCAGTTCTTC. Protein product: CATSIAGVGYNEQFF.

The CDR3 coding sequence is TGTGCCAGCACCAAATTCCAGACCCTTAGCAATCAGCCCCAGCATTTT. It translates to CASTKFQTLSNQPQHF. The chain combines TRBV21-1 with TRBJ1-5. TRBV21-1 is flagged as a pseudogene. This CDR3 comprises 16 residues.

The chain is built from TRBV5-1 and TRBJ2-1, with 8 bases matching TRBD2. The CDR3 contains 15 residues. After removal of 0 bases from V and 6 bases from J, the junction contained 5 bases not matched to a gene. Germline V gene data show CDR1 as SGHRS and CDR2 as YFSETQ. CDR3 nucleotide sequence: TGCGCCAGCAGCTTGGGGGTAGCGGGACTCAATGAGCAGTTCTTC. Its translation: CASSLGVAGLNEQFF.

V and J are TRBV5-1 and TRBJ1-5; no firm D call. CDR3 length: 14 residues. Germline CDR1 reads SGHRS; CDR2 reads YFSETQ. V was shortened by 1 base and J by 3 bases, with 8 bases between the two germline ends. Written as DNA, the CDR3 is TGCGCCAGCAGCTTGTTGGGCGACAATCAGCCCCAGCATTTT. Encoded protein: CASSLLGDNQPQHF.

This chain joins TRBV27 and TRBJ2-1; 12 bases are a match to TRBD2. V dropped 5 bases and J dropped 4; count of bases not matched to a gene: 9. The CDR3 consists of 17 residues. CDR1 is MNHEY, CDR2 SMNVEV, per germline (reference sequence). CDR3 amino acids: CASSTYGLAGQYNEQFF. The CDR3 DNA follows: TGTGCCAGCAGTACCTACGGACTAGCGGGACAGTACAATGAGCAGTTCTTC.

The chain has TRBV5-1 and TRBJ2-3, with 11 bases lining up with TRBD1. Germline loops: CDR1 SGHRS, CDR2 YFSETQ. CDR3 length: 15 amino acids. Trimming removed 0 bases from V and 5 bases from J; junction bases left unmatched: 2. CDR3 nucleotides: TGCGCCAGCAGCTTGGGGACAGGGGGCGAAGATACGCAGTATTTT. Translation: CASSLGTGGEDTQYF.